The clone carrying this TCR beta chain was seen a single time. The antigen is unknown. These data belong to a study of T-cell memory formation after mild COVID-19. Barcoded TCR alpha and TCR beta cDNA libraries with UMIs came from 5'RACE using constant-segment primers. TCRdb re-called the 5' RACE reads with MiXCR, one entry per CDR3 protein. The profile shows roughly 110,000 distinct CDR3 sequences, 22% of them singletons. Points from the study as a whole: The main location of contracting CD4+ clones was CM and EM, and that of contracting CD8+ clones was EMRA. A second wave expanding day 15 to 37 was CD4+-biased; contracting clones were balanced.

V lost 7 bases and J lost 4; bases outside the gene matches: 9. This CDR3 has 15 residues. CDR1 and CDR2 (germline): SQVTM, ANQGSEA. The rearrangement joins TRBV29-1 to TRBJ2-1; 11 positions agree with TRBD2. The clonotype comes from a man between 18 and 29 years old who had mild COVID-19 (a few samples of this study predate the infection). Cell type and time point are not known. The sample consisted of PBMCs or a T cell subset sorted from them (not recorded which). The CDR3, as DNA: TGCAGCGCCCGCCTAGCGGGGGGCCTTTACAATGAGCAGTTCTTC. It yields the protein CSARLAGGLYNEQFF.